Listed here is a single TCR beta chain. The data were taken from a study of blood T cell repertoires in COVID-19. Study at large: Samples representing acute and convalescent COVID-19 were sourced from the United States, Italy and Spain. The analysed material was cDNA or gDNA that came from T cells, B-cell-depleted T cells, or PBMCs.

CDR1 and CDR2 from the germline V gene are MDHEN and SYDVKM. V was cut by 6 bases and J by 3 bases, with 18 bases left in between. This CDR3 is 16 amino acids long. Per the original data handling: Nucleated cell number was recorded as an estimate derived from reference gene primer amplification. Generated by immunoSEQ multiplex PCR, the TCRdb table keeps only in-frame clones and is missing some. V, J and clone size reflect that table, while D and trimming were determined from the DNA. The sample shows 300,000 or so clones, roughly 86% of them seen only once. This receptor was taken from a man between 65 and 85 years old with acute or convalescent COVID-19. What was sequenced was peripheral blood. The chain combines TRBV28 with TRBJ1-3; weak D call: TRBD1 (6 bases). The CDR3: CASRSSGQNFGNTIYF. The DNA for the CDR3 is TGTGCCAGCAGGTCCTCCGGACAGAACTTTGGAAACACCATATATTTT. Complete variable domain (other parts from reference TRBV28 and TRBJ1-3): DVKVTQSSRYLVKRTGEKVFLECVQDMDHENMFWYRQDPGLGLRLIYFSYDVKMKEKGDIPEGYSVSREKKERFSLILESASTNQTSMYLCASRSSGQNFGNTIYFGEGSWLTVV.